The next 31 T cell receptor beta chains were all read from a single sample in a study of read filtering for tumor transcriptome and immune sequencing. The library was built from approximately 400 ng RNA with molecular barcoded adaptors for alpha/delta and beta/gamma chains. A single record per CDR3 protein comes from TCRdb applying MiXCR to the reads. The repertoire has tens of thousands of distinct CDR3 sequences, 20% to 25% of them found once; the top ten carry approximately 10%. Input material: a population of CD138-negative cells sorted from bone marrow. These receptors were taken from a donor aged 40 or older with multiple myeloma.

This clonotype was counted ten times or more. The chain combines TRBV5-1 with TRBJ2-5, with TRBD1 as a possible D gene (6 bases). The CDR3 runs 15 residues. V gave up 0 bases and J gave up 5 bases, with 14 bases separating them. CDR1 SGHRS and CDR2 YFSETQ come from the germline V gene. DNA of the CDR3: TGCGCCAGCAGCTTGGAAGGGGGAAATTTGGAGACCCAGTACTTC. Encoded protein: CASSLEGGNLETQYF.

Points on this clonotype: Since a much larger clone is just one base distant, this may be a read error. The CDR3 region has the DNA TGCAGCGTCCTTTCCGACAGGTTCACCGGGGAGCTGTTTTTT. Its protein product is CSVLSDRFTGELFF. This rearrangement joins TRBV29-1 to TRBJ2-2; tentative D call: TRBD1 (6 bases). Germline loops: CDR1 SQVTM, CDR2 ANQGSEA. This CDR3 spans 14 amino acids. Trimming removed 6 bases at V and 4 bases at J, with 15 bases between.

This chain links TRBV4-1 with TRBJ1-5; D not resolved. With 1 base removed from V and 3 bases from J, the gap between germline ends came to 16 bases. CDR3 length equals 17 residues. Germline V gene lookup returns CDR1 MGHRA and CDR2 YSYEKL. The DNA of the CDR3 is TGCGCCAGCAGCCAAGTAAGGGTGTGGCATATCAATCAGCCCCAGCATTTT. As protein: CASSQVRVWHINQPQHF.

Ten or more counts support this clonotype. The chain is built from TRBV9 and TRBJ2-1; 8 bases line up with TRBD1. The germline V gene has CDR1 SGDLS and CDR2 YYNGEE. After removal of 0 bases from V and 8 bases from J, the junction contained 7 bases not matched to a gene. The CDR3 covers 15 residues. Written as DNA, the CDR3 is TGTGCCAGCAGCGTAGTTGGGACAGGTCCCCATGAGCAGTTCTTC. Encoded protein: CASSVVGTGPHEQFF.

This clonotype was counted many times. The CDR3: CASSLEEVNTEAFF. The CDR3 coding sequence is TGCGCCAGCAGCTTGGAAGAGGTGAACACTGAAGCTTTCTTT. V is TRBV5-1 and J is TRBJ1-1; no clear D gene. The CDR3 has 14 residues. Trimming removed 0 bases at V and 0 bases at J, with 6 bases between. The germline V gene has CDR1 SGHRS and CDR2 YFSETQ.

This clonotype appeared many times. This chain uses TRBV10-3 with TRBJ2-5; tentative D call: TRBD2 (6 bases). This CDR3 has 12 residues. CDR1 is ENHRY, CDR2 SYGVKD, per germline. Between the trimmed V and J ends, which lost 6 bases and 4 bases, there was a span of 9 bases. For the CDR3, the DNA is TGTGCCATCAGCCCCGGGGGAGAGACCCAGTACTTC. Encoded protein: CAISPGGETQYF.

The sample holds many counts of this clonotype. CDR3 loop: CASSSTGRGDTQYF. For the CDR3, the DNA is TGTGCCAGCAGTTCCACAGGGAGGGGAGATACGCAGTATTTT. The V gene is TRBV6-6, the J gene TRBJ2-3, with D perhaps TRBD2 (7 bases). From germline, CDR1 is MNHNY and CDR2 SVGAGI (reference sequence). Trimming shortened V by 4 bases and J by 5 bases, and 13 bases separated the two germline ends. This CDR3 has 14 amino acids.

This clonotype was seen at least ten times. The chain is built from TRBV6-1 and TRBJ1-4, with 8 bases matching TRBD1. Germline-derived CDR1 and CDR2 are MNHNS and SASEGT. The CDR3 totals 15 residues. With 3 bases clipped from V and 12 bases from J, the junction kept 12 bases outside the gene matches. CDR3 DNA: TGTGCCAGCAGTGAGCCGGGACAGGTAACTCGCGAACTGTTTTTT. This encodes CASSEPGQVTRELFF.

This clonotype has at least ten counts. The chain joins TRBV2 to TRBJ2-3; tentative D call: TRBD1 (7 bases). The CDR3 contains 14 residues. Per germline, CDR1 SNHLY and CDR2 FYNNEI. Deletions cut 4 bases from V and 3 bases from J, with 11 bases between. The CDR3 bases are TGTGCCAGCAGTGGGCAGGGGGGAACAGATACGCAGTATTTT. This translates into CASSGQGGTDTQYF. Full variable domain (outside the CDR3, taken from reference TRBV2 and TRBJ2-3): EPEVTQTPSHQVTQMGQEVILRCVPISNHLYFYWYRQILGQKVEFLVSFYNNEISEKSEIFDDQFSVERPDGSNFTLKIRSTKLEDSAMYFCASSGQGGTDTQYFGPGTRLTVL.

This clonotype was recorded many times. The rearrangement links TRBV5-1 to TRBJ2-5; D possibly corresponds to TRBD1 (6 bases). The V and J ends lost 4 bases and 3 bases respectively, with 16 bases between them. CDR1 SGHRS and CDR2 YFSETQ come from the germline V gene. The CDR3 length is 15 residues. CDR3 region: CASSTPRGQKETQYF. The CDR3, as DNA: TGCGCCAGCAGCACGCCCCGCGGACAGAAAGAGACCCAGTACTTC.

CDR3 region: CASSPTGLFGYTF. The CDR3 nucleotides read TGTGCCAGCAGCCCGACAGGCCTATTCGGCTACACCTTC. This rearrangement joins TRBV7-9 to TRBJ1-2, with a tentative D call TRBD1 (6 bases). The V and J ends lost 5 bases and 8 bases respectively, with 15 bases between them. This CDR3 region has 13 residues. The germline CDR1 and CDR2 sequences are SEHNR and FQNEAQ (reference sequence).

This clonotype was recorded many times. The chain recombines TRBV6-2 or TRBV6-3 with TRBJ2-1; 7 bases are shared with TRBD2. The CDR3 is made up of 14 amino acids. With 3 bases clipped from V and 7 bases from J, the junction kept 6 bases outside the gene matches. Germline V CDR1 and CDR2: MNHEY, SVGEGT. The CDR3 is CASSYVGRGNEQFF. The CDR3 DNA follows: TGTGCCAGCAGTTATGTCGGGCGGGGGAATGAGCAGTTCTTC.

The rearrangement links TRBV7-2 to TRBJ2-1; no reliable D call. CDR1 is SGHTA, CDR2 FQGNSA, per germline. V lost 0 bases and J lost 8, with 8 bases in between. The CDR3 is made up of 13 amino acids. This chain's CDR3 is CASSLAAGHEQFF. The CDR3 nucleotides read TGTGCCAGCAGCTTAGCGGCAGGTCATGAGCAGTTCTTC.

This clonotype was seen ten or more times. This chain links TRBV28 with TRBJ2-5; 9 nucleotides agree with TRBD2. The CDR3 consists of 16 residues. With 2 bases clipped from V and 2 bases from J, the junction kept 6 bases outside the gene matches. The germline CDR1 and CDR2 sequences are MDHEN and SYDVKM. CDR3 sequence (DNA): TGTGCCAGCAGTTTAGGGCCAGCGGGGGGACAAGAGACCCAGTACTTC. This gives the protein CASSLGPAGGQETQYF.

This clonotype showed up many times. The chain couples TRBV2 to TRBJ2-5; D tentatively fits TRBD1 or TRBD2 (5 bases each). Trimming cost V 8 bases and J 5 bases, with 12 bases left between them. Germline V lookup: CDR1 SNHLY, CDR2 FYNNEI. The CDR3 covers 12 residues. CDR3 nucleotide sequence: TGTGCCAGCGGCCGGGGCGAGGAGACCCAGTACTTC. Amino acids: CASGRGEETQYF. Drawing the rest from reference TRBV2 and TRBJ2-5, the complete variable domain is EPEVTQTPSHQVTQMGQEVILRCVPISNHLYFYWYRQILGQKVEFLVSFYNNEISEKSEIFDDQFSVERPDGSNFTLKIRSTKLEDSAMYFCASGRGEETQYFGPGTRLLVL.

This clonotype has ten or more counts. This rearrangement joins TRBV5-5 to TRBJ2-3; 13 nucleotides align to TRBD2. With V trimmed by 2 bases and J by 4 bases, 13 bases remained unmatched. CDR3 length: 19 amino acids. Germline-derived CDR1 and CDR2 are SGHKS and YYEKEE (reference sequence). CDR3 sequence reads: CASSFKYSTTSGGADTQYF. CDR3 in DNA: TGTGCCAGCAGCTTCAAATATTCGACCACTAGCGGGGGGGCAGATACGCAGTATTTT.

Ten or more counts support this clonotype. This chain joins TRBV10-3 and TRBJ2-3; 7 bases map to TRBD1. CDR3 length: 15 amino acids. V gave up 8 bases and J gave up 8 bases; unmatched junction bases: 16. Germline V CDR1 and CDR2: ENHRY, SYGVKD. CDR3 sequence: CAIGALNVTGVTQYF. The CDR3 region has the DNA TGTGCCATCGGAGCCTTAAACGTAACAGGGGTTACGCAGTATTTT.

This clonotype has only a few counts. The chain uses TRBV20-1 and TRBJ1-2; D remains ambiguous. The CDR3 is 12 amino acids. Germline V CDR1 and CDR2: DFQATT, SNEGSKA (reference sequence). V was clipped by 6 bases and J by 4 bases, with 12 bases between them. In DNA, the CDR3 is TGCAGTGCCCGGTTCGTATCCTATGGCTACACCTTC. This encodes CSARFVSYGYTF.

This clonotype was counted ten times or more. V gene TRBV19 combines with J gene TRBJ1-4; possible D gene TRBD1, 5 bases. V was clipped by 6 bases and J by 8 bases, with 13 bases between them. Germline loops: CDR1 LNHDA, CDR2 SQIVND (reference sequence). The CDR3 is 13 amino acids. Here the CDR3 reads CASRLDGDEKLFF. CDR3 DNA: TGTGCCAGTAGACTTGATGGGGACGAAAAACTGTTTTTT. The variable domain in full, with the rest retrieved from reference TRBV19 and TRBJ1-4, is DGGITQSPKYLFRKEGQNVTLSCEQNLNHDAMYWYRQDPGQGLRLIYYSQIVNDFQKGDIAEGYSVSREKKESFPLTVTSAQKNPTAFYLCASRLDGDEKLFFGSGTQLSVL.

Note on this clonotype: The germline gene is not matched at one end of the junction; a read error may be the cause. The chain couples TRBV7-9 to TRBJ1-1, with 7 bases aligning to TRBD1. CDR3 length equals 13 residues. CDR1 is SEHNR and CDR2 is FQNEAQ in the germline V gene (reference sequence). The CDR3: CASSTRQGTEALF. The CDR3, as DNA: TGTGCCAGCAGCACTAGACAGGGCACTGAAGCTCTCTTT.

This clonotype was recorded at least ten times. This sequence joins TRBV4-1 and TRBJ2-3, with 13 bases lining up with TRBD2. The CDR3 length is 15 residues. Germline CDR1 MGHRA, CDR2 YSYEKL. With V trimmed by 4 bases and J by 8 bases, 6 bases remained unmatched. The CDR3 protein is CASSLPRLAGGTQYF. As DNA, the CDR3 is TGCGCCAGCAGCCTACCCCGACTAGCGGGGGGTACGCAGTATTTT.

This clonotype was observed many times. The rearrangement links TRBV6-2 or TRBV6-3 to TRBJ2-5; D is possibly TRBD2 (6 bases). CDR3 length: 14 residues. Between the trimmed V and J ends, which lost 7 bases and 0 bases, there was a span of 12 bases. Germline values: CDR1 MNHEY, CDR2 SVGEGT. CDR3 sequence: CASIRRGDQETQYF. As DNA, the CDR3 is TGTGCCAGCATCAGGAGGGGCGACCAAGAGACCCAGTACTTC.

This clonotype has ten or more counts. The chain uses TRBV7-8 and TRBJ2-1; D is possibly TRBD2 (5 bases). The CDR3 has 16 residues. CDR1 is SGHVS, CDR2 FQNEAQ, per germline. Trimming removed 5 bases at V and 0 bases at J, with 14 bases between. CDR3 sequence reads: CASSPLRGYSYNEQFF. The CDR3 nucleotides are TGTGCCAGCAGCCCCCTACGGGGTTACTCCTACAATGAGCAGTTCTTC. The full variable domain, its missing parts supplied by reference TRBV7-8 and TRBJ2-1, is GAGVSQSPRYKVAKRGQDVALRCDPISGHVSLFWYQQALGQGPEFLTYFQNEAQLDKSGLPSDRFFAERPEGSVSTLKIQRTQQEDSAVYLCASSPLRGYSYNEQFFGPGTRLTVL.

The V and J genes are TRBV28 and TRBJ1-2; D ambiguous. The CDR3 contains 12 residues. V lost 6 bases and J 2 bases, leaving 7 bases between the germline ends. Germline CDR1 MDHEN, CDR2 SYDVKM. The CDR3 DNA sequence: TGTGCCAGCAGCTCCCTAAACTATGGCTACACCTTC. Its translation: CASSSLNYGYTF.

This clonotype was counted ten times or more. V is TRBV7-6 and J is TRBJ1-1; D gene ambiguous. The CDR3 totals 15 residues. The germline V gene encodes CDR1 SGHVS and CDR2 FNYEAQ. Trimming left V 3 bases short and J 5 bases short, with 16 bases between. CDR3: CASSLIGGGRTEAFF. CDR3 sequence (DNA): TGTGCCAGCAGCTTGATCGGTGGCGGTAGGACTGAAGCTTTCTTT. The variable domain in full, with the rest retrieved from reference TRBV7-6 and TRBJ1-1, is GAGVSQSPRYKVTKRGQDVALRCDPISGHVSLYWYRQALGQGPEFLTYFNYEAQQDKSGLPNDRFSAERPEGSISTLTIQRTEQRDSAMYRCASSLIGGGRTEAFFGQGTRLTVV.

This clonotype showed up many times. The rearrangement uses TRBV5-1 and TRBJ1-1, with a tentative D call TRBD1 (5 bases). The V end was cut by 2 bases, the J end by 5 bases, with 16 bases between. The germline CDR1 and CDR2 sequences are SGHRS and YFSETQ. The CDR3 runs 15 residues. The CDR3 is CASSFLVGGETEAFF. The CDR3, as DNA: TGCGCCAGCAGCTTCCTCGTTGGGGGAGAGACTGAAGCTTTCTTT.

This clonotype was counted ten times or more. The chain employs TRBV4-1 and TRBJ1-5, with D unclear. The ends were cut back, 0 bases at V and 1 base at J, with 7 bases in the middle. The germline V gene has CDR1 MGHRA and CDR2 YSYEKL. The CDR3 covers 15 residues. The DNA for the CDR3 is TGCGCCAGCAGCCAAGAACGCGGAAGCAATCAGCCCCAGCATTTT. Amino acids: CASSQERGSNQPQHF.

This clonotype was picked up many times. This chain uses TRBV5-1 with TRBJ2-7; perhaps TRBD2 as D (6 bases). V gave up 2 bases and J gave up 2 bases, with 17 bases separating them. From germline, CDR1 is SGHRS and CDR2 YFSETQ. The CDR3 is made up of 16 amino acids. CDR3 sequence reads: CASSLQPGVGAYEQYF. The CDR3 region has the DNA TGCGCCAGCAGCTTACAACCGGGAGTAGGGGCCTACGAGCAGTACTTC. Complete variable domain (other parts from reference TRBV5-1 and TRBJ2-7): KAGVTQTPRYLIKTRGQQVTLSCSPISGHRSVSWYQQTPGQGLQFLFEYFSETQRNKGNFPGRFSGRQFSNSRSEMNVSTLELGDSALYLCASSLQPGVGAYEQYFGPGTRLTVT.

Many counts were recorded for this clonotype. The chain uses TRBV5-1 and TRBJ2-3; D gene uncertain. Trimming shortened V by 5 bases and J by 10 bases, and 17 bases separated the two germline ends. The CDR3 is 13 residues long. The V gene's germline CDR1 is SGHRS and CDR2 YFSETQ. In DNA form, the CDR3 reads TGCGCCAGCAGACTGGAGCCCATGTCTTCGCAGTATTTT. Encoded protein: CASRLEPMSSQYF.

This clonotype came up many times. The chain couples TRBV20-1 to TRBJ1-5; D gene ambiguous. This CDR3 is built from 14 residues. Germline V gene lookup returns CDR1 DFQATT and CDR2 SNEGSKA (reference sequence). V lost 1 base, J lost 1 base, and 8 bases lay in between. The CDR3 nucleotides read TGCAGTGCTAGAGGGGTAAGAAGCAATCAGCCCCAGCATTTT. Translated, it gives CSARGVRSNQPQHF.

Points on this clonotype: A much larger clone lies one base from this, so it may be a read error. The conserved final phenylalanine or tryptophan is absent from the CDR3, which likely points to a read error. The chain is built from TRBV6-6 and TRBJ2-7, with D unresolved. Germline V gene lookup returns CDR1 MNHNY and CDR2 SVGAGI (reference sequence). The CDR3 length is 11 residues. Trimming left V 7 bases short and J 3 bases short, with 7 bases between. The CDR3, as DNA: TGTGCCAGCACTTTCAACTACGAGCAGTACCTC. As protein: CASTFNYEQYL.